The T cell receptor (beta chain) under discussion was sequenced for a study of T-cell reconstitution after alpha-beta-depleted transplantation in children. Unique molecular identifiers featured in how the TCRbeta library was prepared. Each CDR3 protein gets one entry after TCRdb re-called the PCR reads with MiXCR. The sample shows about 580,000 distinct CDR3 sequences, about 21% of them seen only once. Study-level points and caveats: Reportedly, alpha-beta T cells present about two months post-transplant originated from several hundred expanded clones of graft origin. Some patients showed high day-60 TCRbeta diversity, which derived from surviving recipient T cells and thymic progenitors. The main origin of T-cell counts and diversity one year after transplant was newly produced T cells.

Comment on this clonotype: As yet, its antigen is unknown.

CDR1 and CDR2 from the germline V gene are KGHSH and LQKENI. The CDR3 sequence is 15 residues long. Between the trimmed V and J ends, which lost 2 bases and 0 bases, there was a span of 8 bases. The source material was PBMCs, mostly from graft donor cells, sampled 360 days after TCRalphabeta/CD19-depleted stem cell transplant. The chain links TRBV18 to TRBJ1-5; D gene unclear. This clonotype originated in a boy in the first two years of life who had a stem cell transplant for acute myeloid leukemia, so the T cells may come from the graft donor. CDR3 amino acids: CASSPIGYSNQPQHF. CDR3 nucleotides: TGTGCCAGCTCACCAATAGGGTATAGCAATCAGCCCCAGCATTTT.